This T cell receptor beta chain comes out of a study of cytomegalovirus exposure and HLA in healthy donors. There are a few counts of this clone. The PCR employed 60 Vbeta primers together with 13 Jbeta primers. Sequencing used immunoSEQ multiplex PCR; TCRdb keeps in-frame clones, though not all of them. The sample records roughly 100,000 clones, 76% being singletons. The TCR sequence derives from a woman between 55 and 75 years old in good health and CMV-seropositive. Sequencing was carried out using PBMCs.

As DNA, the CDR3 is TGTGCCAGCAGTCAACCTACGGGGAACCGCTATGGCTACACCTTC. Amino acids: CASSQPTGNRYGYTF. The J gene is TRBJ1-2, the V gene TRBV6-6; D gene uncertain. The CDR3 is 15 residues long. Trimming took 5 bases from V and 4 from J, leaving 17 bases between them. Germline V lookup: CDR1 MNHNY, CDR2 SVGAGI (reference sequence).